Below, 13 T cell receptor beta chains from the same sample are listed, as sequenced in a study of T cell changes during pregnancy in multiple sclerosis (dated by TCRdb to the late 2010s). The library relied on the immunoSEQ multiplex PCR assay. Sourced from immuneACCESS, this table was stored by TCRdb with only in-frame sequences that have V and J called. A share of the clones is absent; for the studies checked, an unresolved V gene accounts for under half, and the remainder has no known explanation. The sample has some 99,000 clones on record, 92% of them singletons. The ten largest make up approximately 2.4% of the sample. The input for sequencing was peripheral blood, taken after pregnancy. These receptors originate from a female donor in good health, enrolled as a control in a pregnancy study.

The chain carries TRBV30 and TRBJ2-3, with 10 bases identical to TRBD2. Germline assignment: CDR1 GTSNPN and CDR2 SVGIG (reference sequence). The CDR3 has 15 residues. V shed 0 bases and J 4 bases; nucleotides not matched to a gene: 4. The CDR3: CAWSVTSGVSDTQYF. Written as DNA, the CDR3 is TGTGCCTGGAGTGTAACTAGCGGGGTTTCAGATACGCAGTATTTT. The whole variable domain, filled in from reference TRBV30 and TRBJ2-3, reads SQTIHQWPATLVQPVGSPLSLECTVEGTSNPNLYWYRQAAGRGLQLLFYSVGIGQISSEVPQNLSASRPQDRQFILSSKKLLLSDSGFYLCAWSVTSGVSDTQYFGPGTRLTVL.

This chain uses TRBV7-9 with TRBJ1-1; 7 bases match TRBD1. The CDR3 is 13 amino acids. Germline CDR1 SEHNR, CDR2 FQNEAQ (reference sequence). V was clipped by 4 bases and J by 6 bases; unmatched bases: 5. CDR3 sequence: CASSSDRVSEAFF. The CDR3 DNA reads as TGTGCCAGCAGCTCTGACAGGGTCTCTGAAGCTTTCTTT.

CDR3 in DNA: TGTGCCAGCAGACCAGGGGAGGGGTCCTACGAGCAGTACTTC. As protein: CASRPGEGSYEQYF. This rearrangement joins TRBV6-6 to TRBJ2-7; D perhaps matches TRBD2 (7 bases). The CDR3 spans 14 residues. Germline CDR1 and CDR2: MNHNY and SVGAGI (reference sequence). Trimming removed 6 bases from V and 1 base from J, with 13 bases in between.

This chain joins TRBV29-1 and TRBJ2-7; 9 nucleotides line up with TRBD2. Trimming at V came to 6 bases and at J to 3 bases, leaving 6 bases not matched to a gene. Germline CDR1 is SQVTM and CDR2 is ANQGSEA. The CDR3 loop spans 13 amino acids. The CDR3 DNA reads TGCAGCGTCGTAGCGGGAGCGGGCTACGAGCAGTACTTC. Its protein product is CSVVAGAGYEQYF.

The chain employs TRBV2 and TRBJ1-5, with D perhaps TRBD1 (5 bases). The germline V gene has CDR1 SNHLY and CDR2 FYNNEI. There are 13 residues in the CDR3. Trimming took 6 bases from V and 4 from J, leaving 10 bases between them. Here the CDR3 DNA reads TGTGCCAGCAGCGCGACAGAGAATCAGCCCCAGCATTTT. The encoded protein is CASSATENQPQHF.

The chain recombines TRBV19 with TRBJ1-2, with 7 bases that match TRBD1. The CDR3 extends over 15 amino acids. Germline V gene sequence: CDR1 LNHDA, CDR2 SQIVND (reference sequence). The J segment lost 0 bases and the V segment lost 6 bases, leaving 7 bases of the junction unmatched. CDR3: CASRMSTGPNYGYTF. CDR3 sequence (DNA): TGTGCCAGTAGGATGTCGACAGGGCCTAACTATGGCTACACCTTC.

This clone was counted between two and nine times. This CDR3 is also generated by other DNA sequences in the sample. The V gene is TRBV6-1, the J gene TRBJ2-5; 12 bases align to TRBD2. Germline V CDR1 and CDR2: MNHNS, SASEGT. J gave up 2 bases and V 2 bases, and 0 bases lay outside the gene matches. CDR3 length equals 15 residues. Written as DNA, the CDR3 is TGTGCCAGCAGTGAACTAGCGGGAGGGCAAGAGACCCAGTACTTC. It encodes CASSELAGGQETQYF.

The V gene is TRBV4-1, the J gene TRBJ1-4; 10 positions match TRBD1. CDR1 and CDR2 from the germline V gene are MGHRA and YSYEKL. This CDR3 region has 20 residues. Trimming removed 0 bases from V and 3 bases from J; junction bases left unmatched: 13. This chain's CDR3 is CASSQDSAGTGAMANEKLFF. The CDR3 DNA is TGCGCCAGCAGCCAAGATTCCGCCGGGACAGGGGCTATGGCTAATGAAAAACTGTTTTTT.

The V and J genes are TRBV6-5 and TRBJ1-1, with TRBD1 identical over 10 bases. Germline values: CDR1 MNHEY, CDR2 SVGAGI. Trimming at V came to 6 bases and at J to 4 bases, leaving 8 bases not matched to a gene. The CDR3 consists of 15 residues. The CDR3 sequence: CASSVDRGRSTEAFF. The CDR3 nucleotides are TGTGCCAGCAGCGTGGACAGGGGGAGGAGCACTGAAGCTTTCTTT.

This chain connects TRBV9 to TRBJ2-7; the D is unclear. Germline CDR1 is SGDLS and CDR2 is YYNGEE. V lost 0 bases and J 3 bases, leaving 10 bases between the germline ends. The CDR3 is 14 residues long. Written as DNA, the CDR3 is TGTGCCAGCAGCGTAGCCGGGTCCGGCTACGAGCAGTACTTC. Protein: CASSVAGSGYEQYF.

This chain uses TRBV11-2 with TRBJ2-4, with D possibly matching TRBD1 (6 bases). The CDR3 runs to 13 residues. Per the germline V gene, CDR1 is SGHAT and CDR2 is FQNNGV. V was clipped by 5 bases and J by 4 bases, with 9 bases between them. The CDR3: CASSRGQKNIQYF. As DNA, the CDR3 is TGTGCCAGCAGCCGTGGACAGAAAAACATTCAGTACTTC.

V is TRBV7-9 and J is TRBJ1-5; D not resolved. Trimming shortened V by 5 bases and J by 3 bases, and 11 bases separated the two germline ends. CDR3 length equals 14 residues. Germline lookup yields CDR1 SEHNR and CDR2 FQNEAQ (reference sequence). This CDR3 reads CASSEAGFNQPQHF. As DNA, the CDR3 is TGTGCCAGCAGCGAAGCGGGGTTCAATCAGCCCCAGCATTTT.

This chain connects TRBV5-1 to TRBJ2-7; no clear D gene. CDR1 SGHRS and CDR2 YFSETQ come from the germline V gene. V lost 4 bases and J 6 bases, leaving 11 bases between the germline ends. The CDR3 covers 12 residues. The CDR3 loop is CASSPHPREQYF. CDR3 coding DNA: TGCGCCAGCAGCCCACACCCCCGCGAGCAGTACTTC.